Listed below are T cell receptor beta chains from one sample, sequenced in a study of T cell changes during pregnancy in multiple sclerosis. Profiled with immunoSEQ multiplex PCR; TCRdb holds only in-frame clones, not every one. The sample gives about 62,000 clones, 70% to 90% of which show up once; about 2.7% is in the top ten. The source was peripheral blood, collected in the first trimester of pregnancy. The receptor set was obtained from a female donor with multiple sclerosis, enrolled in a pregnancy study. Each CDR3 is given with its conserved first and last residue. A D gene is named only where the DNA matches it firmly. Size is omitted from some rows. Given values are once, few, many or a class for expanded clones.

cdr3_aa: CASSLGPGRNSPLHF
cdr3_nt: TGTGCCAGCAGCTTGGGCCCAGGGCGCAATTCACCCCTCCACTTT
clone_size: .
d_call: .
v_call: TRBV7-6
j_call: TRBJ1-6

cdr3_aa: CASSRDSLNQPQHF
cdr3_nt: TGTGCCAGCAGCAGGGACAGTCTCAATCAGCCCCAGCATTTT
clone_size: .
d_call: TRBD1
v_call: TRBV7-9
j_call: TRBJ1-5

cdr3_aa: CASRQGRNTDTQYF
cdr3_nt: TGTGCCAGCAGGCAGGGGAGAAACACAGATACGCAGTATTTT
clone_size: .
d_call: .
v_call: TRBV7-2
j_call: TRBJ2-3

cdr3_aa: CAISEAGTALPLSYEQYF
cdr3_nt: TGTGCCATCAGTGAAGCCGGGACAGCCCTCCCCTTGTCCTACGAGCAGTACTTC
clone_size: .
d_call: TRBD1
v_call: TRBV10-3
j_call: TRBJ2-7

cdr3_aa: CASSQAIGTSDYEQYF
cdr3_nt: TGTGCCAGCAGCCAAGCCATAGGGACTAGCGACTACGAGCAGTACTTC
clone_size: .
d_call: TRBD2
v_call: TRBV4-2
j_call: TRBJ2-7

cdr3_aa: CASSLSGSPTTEAFF
cdr3_nt: TGTGCCAGCAGTTTATCGGGCAGCCCAACAACTGAAGCTTTCTTT
clone_size: .
d_call: .
v_call: TRBV27
j_call: TRBJ1-1

cdr3_aa: CASSFLGGQGGTEAFF
cdr3_nt: TGTGCCAGCAGCTTTCTTGGGGGACAGGGGGGAACTGAAGCTTTCTTT
clone_size: .
d_call: TRBD1
v_call: TRBV5-5
j_call: TRBJ1-1

cdr3_aa: CASSLGGGAEAFF
cdr3_nt: TGCGCCAGCAGTTTGGGGGGAGGTGCTGAAGCTTTCTTT
clone_size: .
d_call: .
v_call: TRBV10-2
j_call: TRBJ1-1

cdr3_aa: CASRRDSLVWQPQHF
cdr3_nt: TGTGCCAGCAGGAGAGACAGTTTAGTATGGCAGCCCCAGCATTTT
clone_size: .
d_call: .
v_call: TRBV6-5
j_call: TRBJ1-5

cdr3_aa: CASSQGGGIQYF
cdr3_nt: TGTGCCAGCAGCCAAGGGGGGGGCATTCAGTACTTC
clone_size: .
d_call: .
v_call: TRBV7-2
j_call: TRBJ2-4

cdr3_aa: CASSAQGTSGRSEQYF
cdr3_nt: TGTGCCAGCAGCGCCCAAGGGACTAGCGGGAGAAGCGAGCAGTACTTC
clone_size: .
d_call: TRBD2
v_call: TRBV9
j_call: TRBJ2-7

cdr3_aa: CASSFRRGQETQYF
cdr3_nt: TGTGCCAGCAGCTTCCGGAGGGGTCAAGAGACCCAGTACTTC
clone_size: .
d_call: .
v_call: TRBV5-5
j_call: TRBJ2-5

cdr3_aa: CASSLDGNSYEQYF
cdr3_nt: TGTGCCAGCAGCTTAGATGGCAACTCCTACGAGCAGTACTTC
clone_size: .
d_call: .
v_call: TRBV7-8
j_call: TRBJ2-7

cdr3_aa: CASSFNIAGATDTQYF
cdr3_nt: TGTGCCAGCAGCTTTAATATAGCGGGAGCCACAGATACGCAGTATTTT
clone_size: .
d_call: TRBD2
v_call: TRBV7-3
j_call: TRBJ2-3

cdr3_aa: CASSSRTSGGRNEQFF
cdr3_nt: TGTGCCAGCAGCTCCCGAACTAGCGGGGGGCGCAATGAGCAGTTCTTC
clone_size: .
d_call: TRBD2
v_call: TRBV7-3
j_call: TRBJ2-1

cdr3_aa: CASSLTGSLTYEQYF
cdr3_nt: TGCGCCAGCAGCTTGACGGGGTCGCTCACCTACGAGCAGTACTTC
clone_size: .
d_call: .
v_call: TRBV5-1
j_call: TRBJ2-7

cdr3_aa: CAWDGTGGLGYTF
cdr3_nt: TGTGCCTGGGACGGGACAGGGGGCCTTGGCTACACCTTC
clone_size: .
d_call: TRBD1
v_call: TRBV30
j_call: TRBJ1-2

cdr3_aa: CAWSGLVSYEQYF
cdr3_nt: TGTGCCTGGTCGGGACTGGTCTCCTACGAGCAGTACTTC
clone_size: .
d_call: .
v_call: TRBV30
j_call: TRBJ2-7

cdr3_aa: CASSPGTGGNQPQHF
cdr3_nt: TGTGCCAGCAGTCCGGGGACAGGGGGCAATCAGCCCCAGCATTTT
clone_size: .
d_call: TRBD1
v_call: TRBV27
j_call: TRBJ1-5

cdr3_aa: CASSLQGRVGYTF
cdr3_nt: TGTGCCAGCAGCTTACAGGGGAGGGTTGGCTACACCTTC
clone_size: .
d_call: .
v_call: TRBV7-3
j_call: TRBJ1-2

cdr3_aa: CASSSQTGGYGYTF
cdr3_nt: TGTGCCAGCAGCTCCCAGACAGGGGGCTATGGCTACACCTTC
clone_size: .
d_call: TRBD1
v_call: TRBV7-2
j_call: TRBJ1-2

cdr3_aa: CASSLGTGLGEKLFF
cdr3_nt: TGTGCCAGCAGCTTAGGGACAGGGCTAGGTGAAAAACTGTTTTTT
clone_size: .
d_call: TRBD1
v_call: TRBV7-9
j_call: TRBJ1-4

cdr3_aa: CASSLRQGAIGANVLTF
cdr3_nt: TGTGCCAGCAGCTTAAGACAGGGGGCAATTGGGGCCAACGTCCTGACTTTC
clone_size: .
d_call: TRBD1
v_call: TRBV7-9
j_call: TRBJ2-6

cdr3_aa: CASSLVWDKAIGGYTF
cdr3_nt: TGTGCCAGCAGCTTAGTATGGGACAAGGCCATCGGTGGCTACACCTTC
clone_size: .
d_call: .
v_call: TRBV7-9
j_call: TRBJ1-2

cdr3_aa: CASNTRYEQFF
cdr3_nt: TGTGCCAGCAACACCAGGTATGAGCAGTTCTTC
clone_size: .
d_call: .
v_call: TRBV7-2
j_call: TRBJ2-1

cdr3_aa: CASSIGLQGGNEKLFF
cdr3_nt: TGTGCCAGTAGTATCGGCTTACAGGGGGGAAATGAAAAACTGTTTTTT
clone_size: few
d_call: TRBD1
v_call: TRBV19
j_call: TRBJ1-4

cdr3_aa: CASSFSFGNTIYF
cdr3_nt: TGTGCCAGCAGCTTCTCCTTCGGAAACACCATATATTTT
clone_size: .
d_call: .
v_call: TRBV5-8
j_call: TRBJ1-3

cdr3_aa: CASSPLTGQAYEQYF
cdr3_nt: TGTGCCAGCTCACCACTAACGGGACAGGCCTACGAGCAGTACTTC
clone_size: .
d_call: TRBD1
v_call: TRBV18
j_call: TRBJ2-7

cdr3_aa: CASSLVPQTYEQYF
cdr3_nt: TGTGCCAGCAGCTTGGTGCCACAGACCTACGAGCAGTACTTC
clone_size: .
d_call: .
v_call: TRBV5-5
j_call: TRBJ2-7

cdr3_aa: CASRFGQLPTNGYTF
cdr3_nt: TGTGCCAGCAGATTTGGGCAGCTACCCACGAATGGCTACACCTTC
clone_size: few
d_call: .
v_call: TRBV11-2
j_call: TRBJ1-2

cdr3_aa: CASSLDRGANYGYTF
cdr3_nt: TGCGCCAGCAGCCTTGACAGGGGGGCTAACTATGGCTACACCTTC
clone_size: .
d_call: TRBD1
v_call: TRBV4-1
j_call: TRBJ1-2

cdr3_aa: CASSGLAGREQYF
cdr3_nt: TGTGCCAGCAGCGGACTAGCGGGGCGCGAGCAGTACTTC
clone_size: once
d_call: TRBD2
v_call: TRBV7-9
j_call: TRBJ2-7

cdr3_aa: CASRTGTATYEQYF
cdr3_nt: TGTGCCAGCAGGACCGGGACAGCGACTTACGAGCAGTACTTC
clone_size: .
d_call: TRBD1
v_call: TRBV6-5
j_call: TRBJ2-7

cdr3_aa: CAWRWGRPSENEKLFF
cdr3_nt: TGTGCCTGGAGATGGGGCCGGCCGTCGGAAAATGAAAAACTGTTTTTT
clone_size: .
d_call: .
v_call: TRBV30
j_call: TRBJ1-4

cdr3_aa: CASSQSAHLDCLSYEQYF
cdr3_nt: TGCGCCAGCAGTCAATCGGCCCACCTGGACTGTCTCTCCTACGAGCAGTACTTC
clone_size: .
d_call: .
v_call: TRBV23-1
j_call: TRBJ2-7

cdr3_aa: CASSLAPVEDTEAFF
cdr3_nt: TGTGCCAGCAGCTTAGCGCCGGTGGAGGACACTGAAGCTTTCTTT
clone_size: .
d_call: .
v_call: TRBV7-6
j_call: TRBJ1-1

cdr3_aa: CASSPRLGGQTYEQYF
cdr3_nt: TGTGCCAGCAGTCCCCGGCTGGGGGGGCAGACCTACGAGCAGTACTTC
clone_size: .
d_call: .
v_call: TRBV27
j_call: TRBJ2-7

cdr3_aa: CASRRDRGTEAFF
cdr3_nt: TGTGCCAGCAGACGGGACAGGGGGACTGAAGCTTTCTTT
clone_size: once
d_call: TRBD1
v_call: TRBV5-6
j_call: TRBJ1-1

cdr3_aa: CASSYEVVGPQHF
cdr3_nt: TGTGCCAGCAGCTATGAGGTGGTTGGGCCCCAGCATTTT
clone_size: few
d_call: .
v_call: TRBV7-9
j_call: TRBJ1-5

cdr3_aa: CASSWDGGPDYGYTF
cdr3_nt: TGCGCCAGCAGCTGGGATGGGGGCCCCGACTATGGCTACACCTTC
clone_size: .
d_call: .
v_call: TRBV5-1
j_call: TRBJ1-2

cdr3_aa: CASSPNRSPSNQPQHF
cdr3_nt: TGTGCCAGCTCACCAAATCGGTCACCTAGCAATCAGCCCCAGCATTTT
clone_size: .
d_call: .
v_call: TRBV18
j_call: TRBJ1-5

cdr3_aa: CASSPPQQYEQYF
cdr3_nt: TGTGCCAGCTCACCACCCCAACAGTACGAGCAGTACTTC
clone_size: .
d_call: .
v_call: TRBV18
j_call: TRBJ2-7

cdr3_aa: CASSAGLAGTGEQFF
cdr3_nt: TGTGCCAGCAGTGCGGGACTAGCGGGAACGGGTGAGCAGTTCTTC
clone_size: once
d_call: TRBD2
v_call: TRBV2
j_call: TRBJ2-1

cdr3_aa: CASSLVDRGRNQPQHF
cdr3_nt: TGTGCCAGCAGCTTAGTTGACAGGGGACGCAATCAGCCCCAGCATTTT
clone_size: once
d_call: TRBD1
v_call: TRBV7-2
j_call: TRBJ1-5

cdr3_aa: CASSPFSGTGEEAFF
cdr3_nt: TGTGCCAGCAGTCCATTTTCCGGGACAGGGGAAGAAGCTTTCTTT
clone_size: .
d_call: TRBD1
v_call: TRBV6-6
j_call: TRBJ1-1

cdr3_aa: CASRFRSSGANVLTF
cdr3_nt: TGTGCCAGCAGATTTCGGAGCTCTGGGGCCAACGTCCTGACTTTC
clone_size: .
d_call: .
v_call: TRBV6-5
j_call: TRBJ2-6

cdr3_aa: CASSRDRVSYGYTF
cdr3_nt: TGTGCCAGCAGCCGGGACAGAGTCTCCTATGGCTACACCTTC
clone_size: .
d_call: TRBD1
v_call: TRBV6-5
j_call: TRBJ1-2

cdr3_aa: CASSLDRGPGNTEAFF
cdr3_nt: TGCGCCAGCAGCCTGGACAGGGGGCCTGGGAACACTGAAGCTTTCTTT
clone_size: .
d_call: TRBD1
v_call: TRBV5-1
j_call: TRBJ1-1

cdr3_aa: CASSGQGSYEQYF
cdr3_nt: TGCGCCAGCAGTGGACAGGGCTCCTACGAGCAGTACTTC
clone_size: .
d_call: TRBD1
v_call: TRBV10-1
j_call: TRBJ2-7

cdr3_aa: CASSPRTGGYGYTF
cdr3_nt: TGTGCCAGTAGTCCCCGGACAGGGGGCTATGGCTACACCTTC
clone_size: .
d_call: TRBD1
v_call: TRBV19
j_call: TRBJ1-2

cdr3_aa: CASSSAQGLHEQYF
cdr3_nt: TGCGCCAGCAGCTCGGCACAGGGGTTACACGAGCAGTACTTC
clone_size: .
d_call: TRBD1
v_call: TRBV5-1
j_call: TRBJ2-7

cdr3_aa: CASSLVQGSTEAFF
cdr3_nt: TGTGCCAGCAGCTTAGTACAGGGAAGCACTGAAGCTTTCTTT
clone_size: .
d_call: .
v_call: TRBV7-9
j_call: TRBJ1-1

cdr3_aa: CASSLSDTEAFF
cdr3_nt: TGCGCCAGCAGTCTATCCGACACTGAAGCTTTCTTT
clone_size: .
d_call: .
v_call: TRBV5-1
j_call: TRBJ1-1

cdr3_aa: CASSDRVGHTEAFF
cdr3_nt: TGTGCCAGCAGTGACAGGGTTGGGCACACTGAAGCTTTCTTT
clone_size: .
d_call: TRBD1
v_call: TRBV6-6
j_call: TRBJ1-1

cdr3_aa: CASSSGTGGTDTQYF
cdr3_nt: TGTGCCAGCAGCTCGGGAACAGGGGGCACAGATACGCAGTATTTT
clone_size: .
d_call: TRBD1
v_call: TRBV5-8
j_call: TRBJ2-3